This T cell receptor beta chain was obtained from a study of T-cell memory formation after mild COVID-19. The wider study: TCR clusters were largely donor specific.

Findings and caveats of the study: Contracting clones from day 15 to 85 showed balanced CD4/CD8; later expanders favored CD4+. In second-wave clones peaking day 37, SARS-CoV-2 specificity remained unconfirmed.

Trimming removed 5 bases at V and 2 bases at J, with 13 bases between. Looked up from germline, CDR1 is SGHVS and CDR2 is FNYEAQ. The CDR3 is 14 amino acids. Employing constant-segment primers, 5'RACE generated TCR alpha and TCR beta cDNA libraries bearing sample barcodes and UMIs. TCRdb re-called the 5' RACE reads through MiXCR, storing one row per CDR3 protein. This table has about 400,000 distinct CDR3 sequences, approximately 18% appearing once. This clonotype has at least ten counts. Its target is unknown. The sequenced material came from PBMCs or a T cell subset sorted from them (not recorded which). The rearrangement links TRBV7-6 to TRBJ2-7, with D perhaps TRBD1 (5 bases). This clonotype originated in a man between 18 and 29 years old who had mild COVID-19 (a few samples of this study predate the infection). Cell type and time point are not known. The CDR3 nucleotides are TGTGCCAGCAGCCAAAACAGGCGACCCTACGAGCAGTACTTC. Translated, it gives CASSQNRRPYEQYF.